The clone carrying this T cell receptor beta chain has ten or more counts. As yet, its antigen is unknown. At one boundary the junction diverges from the germline segment, which might be a read error. The TCR beta libraries were generated through quantitative 5'-RACE incorporating molecular barcodes. TCRdb used MiXCR to reprocess the 5' RACE reads, holding one entry per CDR3 protein. This table has around 490,000 distinct CDR3 sequences, about 5.7% appearing once. The sample is drawn from a study of CD8 T cells in ankylosing spondylitis. Whole-study findings and limits: Ankylosing spondylitis blood seemed to carry a telltale TCR beta motif made of under ten highly homologous variants. The authors reported significant enrichment of disease-linked clones in matched ankylosing spondylitis synovial fluid.

The CDR3 loop spans 18 amino acids. The germline CDR1 and CDR2 sequences are MNHEY and SVGAGI. The specimen sequenced was blood, either unsorted or a sorted T cell fraction (not recorded which). The origin of this receptor is a male donor with ankylosing spondylitis. The chain is built from TRBV6-5 and TRBJ2-5, with D possibly matching TRBD1 (7 bases). Here the CDR3 DNA reads TGTGCCAGCAGTAACTCAGGGGGGACAACGCCTCTACAAGAGACCCAGTACTTC. This codes for CASSNSGGTTPLQETQYF.